The 29 T cell receptor beta chains given below trace back to one sample, sequenced in a study of cytomegalovirus exposure and HLA in healthy donors. It was with 60 Vbeta and 13 Jbeta primers that the PCR ran. Libraries were prepared by immunoSEQ multiplex PCR; TCRdb keeps only in-frame clonotypes and omits some of them. The sample has about 120,000 clones; 60% to 85% are singletons. Sequenced input: PBMCs. The source of these receptors is a middle-aged woman in good health and CMV-seropositive.

The chain links TRBV2 to TRBJ1-5; the match to TRBD1 covers 9 bases. Germline lookup yields CDR1 SNHLY and CDR2 FYNNEI. Trimming at V came to 6 bases and at J to 6 bases, leaving 6 bases not matched to a gene. The CDR3 totals 14 residues. The CDR3 reads CASRQTGGIQPQHF. DNA for the CDR3: TGTGCCAGCAGACAGACAGGGGGTATTCAGCCCCAGCATTTT.

V and J are TRBV2 and TRBJ1-5; maybe TRBD1 (6 bases). Germline lookup yields CDR1 SNHLY and CDR2 FYNNEI. The CDR3 runs to 15 residues. V lost 6 bases and J 1 base, leaving 13 bases between the germline ends. The CDR3 spells CASSRGGGSNQPQHF. CDR3 DNA sequence: TGTGCCAGCAGCCGGGGAGGGGGGAGCAATCAGCCCCAGCATTTT.

The chain uses TRBV5-4 and TRBJ1-2; no clear D. Between the trimmed V and J ends, which lost 4 bases and 12 bases, there was a span of 4 bases. The CDR3 totals 8 residues. From germline, CDR1 is SGHNT and CDR2 YYREEE (reference sequence). The DNA for the CDR3 is TGTGCCAGCAGCCCGGACACCTTC. It codes for CASSPDTF.

The rearrangement uses TRBV19 and TRBJ2-7; the match to TRBD1 covers 10 bases. V was clipped by 6 bases and J by 3 bases; unmatched bases: 5. There are 14 residues in the CDR3. Per germline, CDR1 LNHDA and CDR2 SQIVND (reference sequence). The CDR3 loop reads CASSNRDRGYEQYF. The CDR3, as DNA: TGTGCCAGTAGCAACCGGGACAGGGGCTACGAGCAGTACTTC.

The chain joins TRBV5-1 to TRBJ1-1; the match to TRBD1 covers 9 bases. This CDR3 spans 15 amino acids. After removal of 4 bases from V and 1 base from J, the junction contained 5 bases not matched to a gene. The germline V gene has CDR1 SGHRS and CDR2 YFSETQ. The CDR3 nucleotides are TGCGCCAGCAGCGGTGACAGGGGGACGAACACTGAAGCTTTCTTT. As protein: CASSGDRGTNTEAFF.

The rearrangement links TRBV7-8 to TRBJ1-3, with TRBD1 as a possible D gene (5 bases). Deletions cut 4 bases from V and 0 bases from J, with 13 bases between. The germline V gene has CDR1 SGHVS and CDR2 FQNEAQ. The CDR3 covers 16 residues. In nucleotides, the CDR3 is TGTGCCAGCAGCTCTCAGGGAGGGTTCTCTGGAAACACCATATATTTT. Its translation is CASSSQGGFSGNTIYF.

The chain combines TRBV7-2 with TRBJ2-5; 13 nucleotides align to TRBD2. The CDR3 is made up of 15 amino acids. With 6 bases clipped from V and 2 bases from J, the junction kept 3 bases outside the gene matches. Germline CDR1 is SGHTA and CDR2 is FQGNSA. The chain's CDR3 is CASRALAGGQETQYF. The CDR3 region has the DNA TGTGCCAGCAGGGCACTAGCGGGAGGGCAAGAGACCCAGTACTTC.

The chain couples TRBV5-6 to TRBJ1-5; possible D gene TRBD1, 6 bases. In germline, CDR1 is SGHDT, CDR2 YYEEEE. V was pared by 4 bases and J by 5 bases, with 13 bases between. The CDR3 extends over 14 amino acids. CDR3: CASSTTGNDQPQHF. CDR3 coding DNA: TGTGCCAGCAGCACCACAGGGAACGATCAGCCCCAGCATTTT.

The chain couples TRBV14 to TRBJ2-7; 7 nucleotides align to TRBD1. The junction had 12 bases not matched to a gene; V was cut back by 4 bases and J by 0 bases. The CDR3 loop spans 17 amino acids. The germline CDR1 and CDR2 sequences are SGHDN and FVKESK. The DNA of the CDR3 is TGTGCCAGCAGCCGGGGTAACAGGGGAACTAGCTCCTACGAGCAGTACTTC. Amino acid sequence: CASSRGNRGTSSYEQYF.

This chain connects TRBV19 to TRBJ1-2; 10 bases line up with TRBD1. The CDR3 runs to 15 residues. V lost 2 bases, J lost 4 bases, and 4 bases stayed unmatched. Germline CDR1 and CDR2: LNHDA and SQIVND (reference sequence). CDR3 bases: TGTGCCAGTAGTATATCCGGGACAGGGGCCTATGGCTACACCTTC. Translating it yields CASSISGTGAYGYTF.

The genes are TRBV15 and TRBJ2-5; tentatively, D is TRBD1 (7 bases). The ends were cut back, 5 bases at V and 5 bases at J, with 12 bases in the middle. From germline, CDR1 is LNHNV and CDR2 YYDKDF (reference sequence). The CDR3 is made up of 13 amino acids. CDR3 nucleotide sequence: TGTGCCACCAGCTTACAGGGGAGGGAGACCCAGTACTTC. Protein: CATSLQGRETQYF. Supplemented by reference TRBV15 and TRBJ2-5, the full variable domain reads DAMVIQNPRYQVTQFGKPVTLSCSQTLNHNVMYWYQQKSSQAPKLLFHYYDKDFNNEADTPDNFQSRRPNTSFCFLDIRSPGLGDTAMYLCATSLQGRETQYFGPGTRLLVL.

V and J are TRBV5-1 and TRBJ2-2, with 8 bases aligning to TRBD1. The V gene end was trimmed by 3 bases and the J gene end by 4 bases; junction bases not matched to a gene: 5. The germline V gene encodes CDR1 SGHRS and CDR2 YFSETQ. CDR3 length equals 15 residues. The CDR3 sequence: CASSSDRGSTGELFF. The CDR3 DNA follows: TGCGCCAGCAGCTCTGACAGGGGCAGCACCGGGGAGCTGTTTTTT.

The V and J genes are TRBV2 and TRBJ1-5; D gene ambiguous. Trimming pared 6 bases from V and 0 bases from J, leaving 15 bases between. The CDR3 contains 16 residues. Germline lookup yields CDR1 SNHLY and CDR2 FYNNEI. CDR3 region: CASRRVEGYSNQPQHF. CDR3 nucleotide sequence: TGTGCCAGCAGGAGGGTGGAAGGATATAGCAATCAGCCCCAGCATTTT. Together with reference TRBV2 and TRBJ1-5, the CDR3 gives the full variable domain: EPEVTQTPSHQVTQMGQEVILRCVPISNHLYFYWYRQILGQKVEFLVSFYNNEISEKSEIFDDQFSVERPDGSNFTLKIRSTKLEDSAMYFCASRRVEGYSNQPQHFGDGTRLSIL.

The chain joins TRBV5-6 to TRBJ2-5, with 9 bases aligning to TRBD2. The DNA end is more similar to TRBJ2-7, so the J call may be wrong. This CDR3 is 14 amino acids long. The V gene's germline CDR1 is SGHDT and CDR2 YYEEEE. CDR3 nucleotides: TGTGCCAGCAGCTTGGTTAGCGGGGGTGGCGAGCAGTACTTC. This encodes CASSLVSGGGEQYF.

This chain links TRBV18 with TRBJ1-1, with D possibly being TRBD1 (6 bases). This CDR3 contains 14 residues. From germline, CDR1 is KGHSH and CDR2 LQKENI. V was trimmed by 6 bases and J by 1 base, leaving 12 bases between them. CDR3 sequence (DNA): TGTGCCAGCTCCCTCGGACAGCAGAACACTGAAGCTTTCTTT. The encoded protein is CASSLGQQNTEAFF.

This chain uses TRBV19 with TRBJ1-1, with TRBD1 identical over 8 bases. CDR1 is LNHDA and CDR2 is SQIVND in the germline V gene (reference sequence). The CDR3 is made up of 15 amino acids. Trimming took 7 bases from V and 1 from J; bases not matched to a gene: 8. For the CDR3, the DNA is TGTGCCAGTAAGACCTCGGACAGGGCGAACACTGAAGCTTTCTTT. It codes for CASKTSDRANTEAFF. Based on the CDR3 plus reference TRBV19 and TRBJ1-1, the full variable domain is DGGITQSPKYLFRKEGQNVTLSCEQNLNHDAMYWYRQDPGQGLRLIYYSQIVNDFQKGDIAEGYSVSREKKESFPLTVTSAQKNPTAFYLCASKTSDRANTEAFFGQGTRLTVV.

The rearrangement joins TRBV27 to TRBJ1-5; 7 bases fit TRBD1. The V gene end was trimmed by 4 bases and the J gene end by 6 bases; junction bases not matched to a gene: 9. The CDR3 is made up of 15 amino acids. From germline, CDR1 is MNHEY and CDR2 SMNVEV (reference sequence). Here the CDR3 reads CASSSLTGAGQPQHF. The CDR3 DNA is TGTGCCAGCAGTTCCCTCACAGGGGCAGGTCAGCCCCAGCATTTT.

This clone showed up just a few times. V is TRBV7-8 and J is TRBJ2-3; TRBD2 agrees at 7 bases. Germline CDR1 SGHVS, CDR2 FQNEAQ. The CDR3 contains 16 residues. V dropped 5 bases and J dropped 3; count of bases not matched to a gene: 11. In nucleotides, the CDR3 is TGTGCCAGCAGCCCCCGCGCGGGAGTAGGTACAGATACGCAGTATTTT. It yields the protein CASSPRAGVGTDTQYF.

The chain joins TRBV12-5 to TRBJ1-1, with a tentative D call TRBD1 (5 bases). The CDR3 sequence is 12 residues long. V was shortened by 11 bases and J by 5 bases, with 15 bases between the two germline ends. Germline-derived CDR1 and CDR2 are LGHNT and FRNRAP. In DNA form, the CDR3 reads TGTGCTGGGCGCGGGACGGTGACTGAAGCTTTCTTT. This gives the protein CAGRGTVTEAFF.

The chain employs TRBV5-1 and TRBJ2-1, with D possibly TRBD1 on 5 matching bases. CDR3 length equals 16 residues. Between the trimmed V and J ends, which lost 0 bases and 0 bases, there was a span of 10 bases. Germline CDR1 reads SGHRS; CDR2 reads YFSETQ. The CDR3 loop is CASSLDGALSYNEQFF. For the CDR3, the DNA is TGCGCCAGCAGCTTGGATGGGGCGCTCTCCTACAATGAGCAGTTCTTC.

This rearrangement joins TRBV4-1 to TRBJ2-3; 12 positions agree with TRBD2. There are 15 residues in the CDR3. Per germline, CDR1 MGHRA and CDR2 YSYEKL. V lost 7 bases and J lost 0; bases outside the gene matches: 2. CDR3 region: CASTSGGASTDTQYF. CDR3 in DNA: TGCGCCAGCACTAGCGGGGGGGCTAGCACAGATACGCAGTATTTT.

This chain links TRBV5-1 with TRBJ2-7, with D possibly matching TRBD2 (6 bases). Trimming stripped 0 bases from V and 0 bases from J, with 13 bases between. The CDR3 is 16 residues long. Germline V gene sequence: CDR1 SGHRS, CDR2 YFSETQ. This CDR3 reads CASSLARRDSSYEQYF. The CDR3 DNA reads TGCGCCAGCAGCTTGGCCAGACGGGACTCCTCCTACGAGCAGTACTTC.

The chain is built from TRBV6-1 and TRBJ1-2; D is unresolved. The CDR3 totals 14 residues. Deletions cut 5 bases from V and 2 bases from J, with 12 bases between. Germline V lookup: CDR1 MNHNS, CDR2 SASEGT. The CDR3 DNA is TGTGCCAGCAGTAAAGACGGGAGCAACTATGGCTACACCTTC. Translation gives CASSKDGSNYGYTF.

This chain joins TRBV5-4 and TRBJ1-3; no firm D call. This CDR3 comprises 13 residues. The germline V gene encodes CDR1 SGHNT and CDR2 YYREEE (reference sequence). V lost 0 bases and J 7 bases, leaving 8 bases between the germline ends. The CDR3 reads CASSLDRGNTIYF. CDR3 DNA sequence: TGTGCCAGCAGCTTGGACCGGGGTAACACCATATATTTT.

The J gene is TRBJ2-5, the V gene TRBV7-3; no clear D gene. Germline CDR1 reads SGHTA; CDR2 reads FQGTGA. This CDR3 has 13 amino acids. V was clipped by 5 bases and J by 5 bases, with 12 bases between them. CDR3 region: CASSPGVRETQYF. The CDR3 DNA is TGTGCCAGCAGCCCCGGAGTGAGGGAGACCCAGTACTTC.

This chain links TRBV18 with TRBJ1-2; TRBD1 matches 8 bases. Unmatched junction bases numbered 2, after V lost 3 bases and J lost 8 bases. The CDR3 is made up of 12 amino acids. Germline-derived CDR1 and CDR2 are KGHSH and LQKENI. The CDR3 reads CASSPDREGYTF. CDR3 nucleotide sequence: TGTGCCAGCTCACCGGACAGGGAAGGCTACACCTTC.

This clone has a handful of counts. The chain joins TRBV27 to TRBJ1-1; D might be TRBD1 (5 bases). The V end was cut by 3 bases, the J end by 5 bases, with 10 bases between. The CDR3 runs 13 residues. Germline loops: CDR1 MNHEY, CDR2 SMNVEV (reference sequence). CDR3 loop: CASSFGRGTEAFF. The CDR3 DNA follows: TGTGCCAGCAGTTTTGGCCGGGGGACTGAAGCTTTCTTT.

CDR3 nucleotides: TGTGCCACCAGCAGAGAGACAGGGAATTCACCCCTCCACTTT. It encodes CATSRETGNSPLHF. This chain joins TRBV15 and TRBJ1-6; TRBD1 matches at 7 bases. V was pared by 0 bases and J by 7 bases, with 0 bases of the junction left unmatched. This CDR3 has 14 amino acids. Germline CDR1 is LNHNV and CDR2 is YYDKDF (reference sequence).

The chain uses TRBV2 and TRBJ1-1; 7 nucleotides match TRBD1. Germline lookup yields CDR1 SNHLY and CDR2 FYNNEI. CDR3 length: 18 residues. V lost 2 bases to trimming and J lost 5 bases; unmatched junction nucleotides: 17. The chain's CDR3 is CASSEIGGRGGARTEAFF. CDR3 nucleotide sequence: TGTGCCAGCAGTGAAATAGGGGGGAGAGGGGGCGCGCGGACTGAAGCTTTCTTT.